A selection of T cell receptor beta chains follows, all from one sample in a study of blood T cells in healthy people across ages. One entry per CDR3 protein results from TCRdb running MiXCR on the 5' RACE reads. Seen here are about 780,000 distinct CDR3 sequences, 35% to 50% observed once, and the top ten hold 15% to 20%. The sample was blood. These receptors came from a man older than 75 in good health. The CDR3 runs from the conserved cysteine through the conserved F or W. The order of the fields is D gene, V gene, J gene, clone size, CDR3 DNA, CDR3 protein. D genes are given only for firm matches. Where a row states a size, it is once, few, many or the class of an expanded clone; other rows omit it.

-	TRBV5-5	TRBJ2-4	-	TGTGCCAGCAGCTTGGCCACAGGGCTTGCCAAAAACATTCAGTACTTC	CASSLATGLAKNIQYF
-	TRBV2	TRBJ1-2	-	TGTGCCACGCTAAAGGACGGGATAAAGATCCCCTATGGCTACACCTTC	CATLKDGIKIPYGYTF
-	TRBV15	TRBJ2-5	-	TGTGCCATCGGGCGGGGCGACAGAGAGACCCAGTACTTC	CAIGRGDRETQYF
-	TRBV10-3	TRBJ1-6	-	TGTGCCATCAGTGAACAGCCTAATTCACCCCTCCACTTT	CAISEQPNSPLHF
-	TRBV25-1	TRBJ1-4	few	TGTGCCATCCTGAAGAAGGTGATGTTTTTT	CAILKKVMFF
-	TRBV7-2	TRBJ2-5	few	TGTGCCAGCTCGAAGGGGCTAGCAGTCGAAGAGACCCAGTACTTC	CASSKGLAVEETQYF
TRBD2	TRBV28	TRBJ2-2	few	TGTGCCAGCAGCAGATTTCGGGGGGGACTAGCGTCCGGGGAGCTGTTTTTT	CASSRFRGGLASGELFF
-	TRBV20-1	TRBJ1-1	-	TGCAGTGCTAGAGATTGGGGCAAAGGGGATTTCACTGAAGCTTTCTTT	CSARDWGKGDFTEAFF
-	TRBV21-1	TRBJ2-5	-	TGTGCCAGCAGCAAAGATTTAACCGAAAGACGGTTACTCCAAGAGACCCAGTACTTC	CASSKDLTERRLLQETQYF
-	TRBV28	TRBJ2-3	few	TGTGCCAGCACCCTTAACACAGATACGCAGTATTTT	CASTLNTDTQYF
-	TRBV21-1	TRBJ2-7	-	-	CASSKGFVGTGNYEQYF
TRBD1	TRBV20-1	TRBJ2-6	-	TGCAGTGCGCGGGACAGGGGGCGTGGGGCCAACGTCCTGACTTTC	CSARDRGRGANVLTF
-	TRBV11-2	TRBJ2-3	-	TGTGCCAGCAGCTTAGGCCGATACAGCACAGATACGCAGTATTTT	CASSLGRYSTDTQYF
-	TRBV5-1	TRBJ1-2	few	TGCGCCAGCAGCTTTCAATTTAACTATGGCTACACCTTC	CASSFQFNYGYTF
-	TRBV12-3/TRBV12-4	TRBJ1-5	-	TGTGCCAGCAGTAGGGGGGGTCTTGGCAATCAGCCCCAGCATTTT	CASSRGGLGNQPQHF
TRBD1	TRBV2	TRBJ2-3	once	TGTGCCAGCAGTGGGGACAGGGAGTATTTT	CASSGDREYF
-	TRBV7-8	TRBJ2-1	few	TGTGCCAGCAACAAACGGCGGGACAATGAGCAGTTCTTC	CASNKRRDNEQFF
TRBD2	TRBV9	TRBJ2-3	-	TGTGCCAGCAGCGTAGAAGAGCGGGGGAGGTGGGATACGCAGTATTTT	CASSVEERGRWDTQYF
TRBD1	TRBV28	TRBJ2-7	-	TGTGCCAGCAGTCCACATGAGACAGGGGGCGGCGAGCAGTACTTC	CASSPHETGGGEQYF
-	TRBV29-1	TRBJ2-7	-	TGCAGCGTCCGCGACGGAATCTACGAGCAGTACTTC	CSVRDGIYEQYF
-	TRBV18	TRBJ2-1	-	TGTGCCAGCTCACTTCCAGGGGCGGAGCTCCTTAATGAGCAGTTCTTC	CASSLPGAELLNEQFF
TRBD1	TRBV4-2	TRBJ1-5	-	TGTGCCAGCAGCCGCGACAGGGGTCAGCCCCAGCATTTT	CASSRDRGQPQHF
TRBD2	TRBV7-6	TRBJ2-5	-	TGTGCCAGCAGCTTTTCCGGGACTAGCGGGAGCTACTTC	CASSFSGTSGSYF
TRBD1	TRBV20-1	TRBJ2-7	-	TGCAGTGCTAGAGATCTCGGTAGGGGGCTCTACGAGCAGTACTTC	CSARDLGRGLYEQYF
-	TRBV28	TRBJ2-5	-	TGTGCCAGCATGGGGGATAAGAATGAGCAGTACTTC	CASMGDKNEQYF
-	TRBV20-1	TRBJ2-7	-	TGCAGTGCCAAACTATGGGGAGAGGGCTACGAGCAGTACTTC	CSAKLWGEGYEQYF
TRBD2	TRBV7-2	TRBJ2-1	few	TGTGCCAGCAGCCGAGGACTAGCGGCAAATGAGCAGTTCTTC	CASSRGLAANEQFF
-	TRBV12-3/TRBV12-4	TRBJ2-7	-	TGTGCCAGCAGTTCTCGGGCTAGCCTTAGCCCCTACGAGCAGTACTTC	CASSSRASLSPYEQYF
-	TRBV20-1	TRBJ1-2	-	TGCAGTGCTAGAGCCTATGGCTACACCTTC	CSARAYGYTF
TRBD1	TRBV11-1	TRBJ2-5	-	TGTGCCAGCAGCTCCAGCCGAGACAGGGCGTCATCTGGGACCCAGTACTTC	CASSSSRDRASSGTQYF
-	TRBV3-1	TRBJ1-2	-	TGTGCCAGCAGCCAAGGAAGCACCAGAAACTATGGCTACACCTTC	CASSQGSTRNYGYTF
TRBD1	TRBV7-9	TRBJ1-2	-	TGTGCCAGCAGCTTCCGGGACAGGGAAGAGGATTATGGCTACACCTTC	CASSFRDREEDYGYTF
TRBD1	TRBV20-1	TRBJ2-5	-	TGCAGTGCTAGAGTAGGGGGCCGGCAAGAGACCCAGTACTTC	CSARVGGRQETQYF
TRBD2	TRBV25-1	TRBJ2-7	-	TGTGCCAACAGTGCCAGCGGGAGGGCGAACGAGCAGTACTTC	CANSASGRANEQYF
-	TRBV11-2	TRBJ2-7	once	TGTGCCAGCAGCTCTAGCAGATCCTACAATGAGCGGTACTTC	CASSSSRSYNERYF
-	TRBV6-5	TRBJ2-5	-	TGTGCCAGCAGTTCCAAGAGGAAGGGGTATGAGCAGTACTTC	CASSSKRKGYEQYF
TRBD2	TRBV28	TRBJ2-7	-	TGTGCCAGCCAGACGGGAGGTATTGGGACTAGCGGTACCTACGAGCAGTACTTC	CASQTGGIGTSGTYEQYF